Listed below are T cell receptor beta chains from one sample, sequenced in a study of T cell responses to AZD1222 COVID-19 vaccine. Clones were read by immunoSEQ multiplex PCR, and TCRdb kept only the in-frame ones, dropping some. The data contain roughly 81,000 clones, 65% to 90% of them seen just once; the ten biggest clones take up approximately 7.9%. The specimen was peripheral blood, collected on day 0 of AZD1222 vaccination. The source is an adult in good health. Each CDR3 is given with its conserved first and last residue. D genes are given only for firm matches. Part of the rows lack a size; the others show once, few, many or a class for expanded clones.

>-|TRBJ1-2|TRBD1|TRBV29-1
CSVLGQGDYGYTF
TGCAGCGTTTTAGGACAGGGGGACTATGGCTACACCTTC
>-|TRBJ2-2|TRBD2|TRBV7-8
CASSLSRYGLAGGKTGTGELFF
TGTGCCAGCAGCTTATCGAGATACGGACTAGCGGGAGGGAAGACGGGGACCGGGGAGCTGTTTTTT
>-|TRBJ2-3|TRBD1|TRBV27
CASSSPGGILTDTQYF
TGTGCCAGCAGTTCCCCAGGGGGAATTCTGACAGATACGCAGTATTTT
>-|TRBJ2-5|-|TRBV19
CASTPGIRGQETQYF
TGTGCCAGTACCCCCGGCATTAGGGGACAAGAGACCCAGTACTTC
>-|TRBJ2-5|TRBD2|TRBV5-1
CASQSGTSGGTWTQYF
TGCGCCAGCCAGTCCGGGACTAGCGGGGGAACTTGGACCCAGTACTTC
>-|TRBJ1-5|-|TRBV10-2
CASSEPEGSQHF
TGCGCCAGCAGTGAACCAGAGGGGTCCCAGCATTTT
>-|TRBJ1-2|-|TRBV9
CASVPDSLSYGYTF
TGTGCCAGCGTTCCGGACAGTCTCAGCTATGGCTACACCTTC
>-|TRBJ2-7|TRBD1|TRBV5-1
CASSLRGQGISEQYF
TGCGCCAGCAGCTTGAGGGGACAGGGAATCTCCGAGCAGTACTTC
>-|TRBJ2-7|TRBD1|TRBV5-4
CASSRGQGAPYEQYF
TGTGCCAGCAGCCGGGGACAGGGGGCCCCCTACGAGCAGTACTTC
>-|TRBJ2-1|-|TRBV25-1
CASSAGIAQFF
TGTGCCAGCAGTGCGGGCATTGCGCAGTTCTTC
>-|TRBJ2-5|TRBD2|TRBV24-1
CATSDTLPGLADKQETQYF
TGTGCCACCAGTGATACCTTACCAGGACTAGCGGATAAGCAAGAGACCCAGTACTTC
>-|TRBJ2-7|-|TRBV7-9
CASSLSQTSPYEQYF
TGTGCCAGCAGCTTATCTCAGACATCCCCCTACGAGCAGTACTTC
>-|TRBJ1-4|TRBD1|TRBV27
CASSSWTGRREKLFF
TGTGCCAGCAGTTCCTGGACAGGGCGTAGGGAAAAACTGTTTTTT
>-|TRBJ1-2|-|TRBV28
CASSSGPRGYGYTF
TGTGCCAGCAGTTCAGGGCCTAGGGGCTATGGCTACACCTTC
>-|TRBJ2-1|-|TRBV19
CATRKPADNEQFF
TGTGCCACCCGAAAACCGGCTGACAATGAGCAGTTCTTC
>-|TRBJ2-1|-|TRBV10-1
CASSSGMVNEQFF
TGCGCCAGCAGCTCAGGAATGGTGAATGAGCAGTTCTTC
>-|TRBJ2-1|TRBD2|TRBV4-1
CASSQGTSGSYNEQFF
TGCGCCAGCAGCCAAGGGACTAGCGGGAGTTACAATGAGCAGTTCTTC
>few|TRBJ2-5|-|TRBV11-3
CASSSGFEAQYF
TGTGCCAGCAGTTCAGGGTTTGAGGCCCAGTACTTC
>-|TRBJ1-3|-|TRBV2
CASSGDSGNTIYF
TGTGCCAGCAGTGGGGATTCTGGAAACACCATATATTTT
>-|TRBJ2-7|TRBD2|TRBV28
CASRESSGRAREQYF
TGTGCCAGCAGAGAGAGTAGCGGGAGGGCCCGCGAGCAGTACTTC
>-|TRBJ2-1|TRBD2|TRBV11-3
CASSRLAGGWNEQFF
TGTGCCAGCAGCAGACTAGCGGGAGGGTGGAATGAGCAGTTCTTC
>-|TRBJ1-6|TRBD1|TRBV7-9
CASSSNQGAGNSPLHF
TGTGCCAGCAGCAGCAATCAGGGGGCGGGTAATTCACCCCTCCACTTT
>-|TRBJ1-5|TRBD1|TRBV27
CASSLRPTGGNQPQHF
TGTGCCAGCAGTTTACGCCCTACAGGGGGCAATCAGCCCCAGCATTTT
>-|TRBJ1-1|-|TRBV28
CASSSSGSRTEAFF
TGTGCCAGCAGTTCCTCCGGGTCTAGGACTGAAGCTTTCTTT